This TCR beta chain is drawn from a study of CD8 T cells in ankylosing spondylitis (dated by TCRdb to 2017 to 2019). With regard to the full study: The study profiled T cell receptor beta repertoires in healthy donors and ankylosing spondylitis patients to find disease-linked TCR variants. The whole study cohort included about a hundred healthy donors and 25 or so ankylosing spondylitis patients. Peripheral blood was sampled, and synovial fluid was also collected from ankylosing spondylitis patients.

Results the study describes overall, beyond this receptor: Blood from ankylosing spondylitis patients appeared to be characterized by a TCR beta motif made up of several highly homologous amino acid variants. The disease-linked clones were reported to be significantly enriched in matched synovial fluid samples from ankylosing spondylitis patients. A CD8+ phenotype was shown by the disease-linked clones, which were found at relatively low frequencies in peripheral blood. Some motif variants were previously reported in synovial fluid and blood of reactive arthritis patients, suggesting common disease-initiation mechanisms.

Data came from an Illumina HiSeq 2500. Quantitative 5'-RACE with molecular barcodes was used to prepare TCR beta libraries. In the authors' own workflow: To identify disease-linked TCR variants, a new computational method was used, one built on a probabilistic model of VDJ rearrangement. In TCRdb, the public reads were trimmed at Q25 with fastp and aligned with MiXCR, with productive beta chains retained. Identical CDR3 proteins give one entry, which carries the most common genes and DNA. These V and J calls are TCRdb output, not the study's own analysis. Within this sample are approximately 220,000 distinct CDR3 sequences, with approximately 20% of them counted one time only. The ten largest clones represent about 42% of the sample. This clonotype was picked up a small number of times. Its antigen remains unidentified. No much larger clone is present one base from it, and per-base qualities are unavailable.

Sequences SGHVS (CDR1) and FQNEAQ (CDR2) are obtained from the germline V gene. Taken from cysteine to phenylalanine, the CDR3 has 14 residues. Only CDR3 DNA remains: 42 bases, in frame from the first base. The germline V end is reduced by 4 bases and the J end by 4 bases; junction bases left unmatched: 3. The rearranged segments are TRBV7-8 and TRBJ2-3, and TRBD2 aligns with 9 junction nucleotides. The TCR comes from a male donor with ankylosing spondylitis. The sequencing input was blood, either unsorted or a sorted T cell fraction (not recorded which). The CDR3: CASSSREGPDTQYF. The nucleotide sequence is TGTGCCAGCAGCTCGCGGGAGGGCCCAGATACGCAGTATTTT.